Below, 5 T cell receptor beta chains from the same sample are listed, as sequenced in a study of T-cell reconstitution after alpha-beta-depleted transplantation in children. Preparation of the TCRbeta library used unique molecular identifiers. TCRdb passed the PCR reads through MiXCR, listing each CDR3 protein once. Among about 900,000 distinct CDR3 sequences listed, roughly 29% were seen once. Sequenced here: PBMCs, mostly from graft donor cells, sampled 360 days after TCRalphabeta/CD19-depleted stem cell transplant. Receptor source: a boy younger than two who had a stem cell transplant for SCID, so the T cells may come from the graft donor.

This clonotype showed up just a few times. The chain is built from TRBV7-9 and TRBJ2-5; 7 bases line up with TRBD2. CDR1 SEHNR and CDR2 FQNEAQ come from the germline V gene (reference sequence). CDR3 length: 14 amino acids. Losses at the gene ends were 5 bases for V and 3 bases for J; bases not matched to a gene: 6. This CDR3 is CASSPRGGEETQYF. CDR3 bases: TGTGCCAGCAGCCCGAGGGGAGGGGAAGAGACCCAGTACTTC.

This chain links TRBV28 with TRBJ2-7; 10 nucleotides agree with TRBD1. The CDR3 length is 16 residues. Germline V lookup: CDR1 MDHEN, CDR2 SYDVKM. J was trimmed by 6 bases and V by 3 bases; bases with no gene match: 11. The CDR3 spells CASSFLDRGELGEQYF. The CDR3 region has the DNA TGTGCCAGCAGTTTCCTGGACAGGGGGGAACTGGGCGAGCAGTACTTC.

This clonotype came up a few times. The gene calls are TRBV28 and TRBJ2-3, with a possible D match to TRBD1 (5 bases). The CDR3 loop spans 13 amino acids. The ends were cut back, 8 bases at V and 2 bases at J, with 11 bases in the middle. Per the germline V gene, CDR1 is MDHEN and CDR2 is SYDVKM. CDR3 region: CASGRQNTDTQYF. The CDR3 nucleotides read TGTGCCAGCGGACGACAGAACACAGATACGCAGTATTTT.

This clonotype has a count of ten or more. The CDR3: CAISESATITDTQYF. In DNA form, the CDR3 reads TGTGCCATCAGTGAGTCGGCTACAATCACAGATACGCAGTATTTT. The chain has TRBV10-3 and TRBJ2-3; D unclear. CDR3 length: 15 residues. Germline lookup yields CDR1 ENHRY and CDR2 SYGVKD. The V gene lost 0 bases and the J gene lost 2 bases, with 9 bases spanning the gap.

The sample holds many counts of this clonotype. V gene TRBV2 combines with J gene TRBJ2-4; the D is unclear. The CDR3 is 13 residues long. V dropped 4 bases and J dropped 6 bases, with 10 bases sitting between them. Per germline, CDR1 SNHLY and CDR2 FYNNEI. For the CDR3, the DNA is TGTGCCAGCAGTGGGACGGTACGAAACATTCAGTACTTC. Protein: CASSGTVRNIQYF.